What follows are 19 T cell receptor beta chains derived from one specimen sequenced in a study of cytomegalovirus exposure and HLA in healthy donors. Profiling relied on immunoSEQ multiplex PCR, and the TCRdb table lists in-frame clones only, not all of them. The sample lists 100,000 or so clones; 86% were seen once. Input material: PBMCs. All receptors derive from a young woman in good health and CMV-seropositive.

The rearrangement joins TRBV29-1 to TRBJ2-7; a possible D gene is TRBD2 (5 bases). The CDR3 contains 10 residues. V was trimmed by 5 bases and J by 5 bases, leaving 7 bases between them. The germline gives CDR1 SQVTM, CDR2 ANQGSEA. The CDR3 region has the DNA TGCAGCGTTTTGAGGGACGAGCAGTACTTC. Translating it yields CSVLRDEQYF.

As DNA, the CDR3 is TGTGCCACCAGCAGAGATCGGGGGACGAGCGGGGAGCTGTTTTTT. The encoded protein is CATSRDRGTSGELFF. The chain carries TRBV15 and TRBJ2-2; TRBD2 is a possible D gene (6 bases). This CDR3 is 15 amino acids long. Germline CDR1 reads LNHNV; CDR2 reads YYDKDF (reference sequence). Trimming took off 0 bases at V and 7 bases at J, with 12 bases between the two ends.

This clone was seen just once. V is TRBV6-1 and J is TRBJ2-5; D unresolved. The CDR3 is made up of 12 amino acids. Germline V gives CDR1 MNHNS, CDR2 SASEGT. The V end lost 8 bases, the J end lost 3 bases, and 10 bases lay between the germline ends. The CDR3 DNA reads as TGTGCCAGCTCCTATCTTGAAGAGACCCAGTACTTC. Translated, it gives CASSYLEETQYF.

Here the CDR3 reads CASSLGTGNYTF. CDR3 bases: TGTGCCAGCAGCTTAGGGACAGGGAACTACACCTTC. This chain connects TRBV7-9 to TRBJ1-2; TRBD1 matches at 8 bases. Germline trimming cut 1 base from V and 10 bases from J; bases unmatched to any gene: 2. The CDR3 is made up of 12 amino acids. CDR1 is SEHNR and CDR2 is FQNEAQ in the germline V gene (reference sequence).

The chain uses TRBV5-1 and TRBJ1-1, with D tentatively TRBD1 (6 bases). The CDR3 runs to 14 residues. The V and J ends lost 4 bases and 4 bases respectively, with 14 bases between them. From germline, CDR1 is SGHRS and CDR2 YFSETQ. The CDR3 coding sequence is TGCGCCAGCAGCATCGAGGGGGAGATCACTGAAGCTTTCTTT. It is translated as CASSIEGEITEAFF.

The chain uses TRBV27 and TRBJ2-7, with 8 positions matching TRBD1. V shed 5 bases and J 3 bases; nucleotides not matched to a gene: 9. The germline gives CDR1 MNHEY, CDR2 SMNVEV (reference sequence). The CDR3 contains 15 residues. The CDR3 protein is CASSVAGTGHYEQYF. DNA of the CDR3: TGTGCCAGCAGTGTAGCCGGGACAGGTCACTACGAGCAGTACTTC.

This chain links TRBV2 with TRBJ1-6, with a tentative D call TRBD1 (6 bases). The germline gives CDR1 SNHLY, CDR2 FYNNEI. V lost 6 bases to trimming and J lost 9 bases, with 15 bases between them. The length of the CDR3 is 14 residues. CDR3 DNA sequence: TGTGCCAGCAGGGGGGGGCCTATCACTTCACCCCTCCACTTT. Translated: CASRGGPITSPLHF.

The chain has TRBV11-3 and TRBJ1-4; 10 bases align to TRBD1. The CDR3 totals 18 residues. Germline values: CDR1 SGHNT, CDR2 YENEEA. The trim removed 0 bases at V and 8 bases at J, leaving 12 bases unmatched. Here the CDR3 DNA reads TGTGCCAGCAGCTTAGATCTAGGGATCGGGACAGGGGACGAAAAACTGTTTTTT. Its protein product is CASSLDLGIGTGDEKLFF.

The rearrangement uses TRBV5-1 and TRBJ1-2; 9 bases are a match to TRBD1. Germline values: CDR1 SGHRS, CDR2 YFSETQ. Unmatched junction bases numbered 9, after V lost 4 bases and J lost 5 bases. This CDR3 comprises 15 residues. The CDR3 nucleotides read TGCGCCAGCAGCCAGAAAACAGGGGGCGAGTATGGCTACACCTTC. Protein sequence: CASSQKTGGEYGYTF.

Only a few counts were recorded for this clone. The V call is TRBV11-2, the J call TRBJ1-4; TRBD1 might be the D (5 bases). In germline, CDR1 is SGHAT, CDR2 FQNNGV. The CDR3 runs to 14 residues. V gave up 8 bases and J gave up 4 bases, with 14 bases separating them. The CDR3: CASRPGKLNEKLFF. The CDR3 nucleotides are TGTGCCAGCCGCCCAGGGAAACTTAATGAAAAACTGTTTTTT.

The chain links TRBV18 to TRBJ2-2; 9 nucleotides match TRBD2. V gave up 6 bases and J gave up 6 bases; unmatched junction bases: 8. The CDR3 runs 15 residues. Germline values: CDR1 KGHSH, CDR2 LQKENI. CDR3 in amino acids: CASSRGSGSSGELFF. The DNA of the CDR3 is TGTGCCAGCTCCCGGGGTAGCGGGAGTTCCGGGGAGCTGTTTTTT.

The V gene is TRBV7-9, the J gene TRBJ1-4; the D gene is possibly TRBD1 (6 bases). The CDR3 contains 16 residues. Germline lookup yields CDR1 SEHNR and CDR2 FQNEAQ (reference sequence). V was trimmed by 5 bases and J by 3 bases, leaving 16 bases between them. The CDR3 region has the DNA TGTGCCAGCAGCCGACAACAGGGAGTAGCTAATGAAAAACTGTTTTTT. Translated: CASSRQQGVANEKLFF.

Only one count was recorded for this clone. The chain uses TRBV27 and TRBJ1-1; TRBD1 matches 11 bases. J gave up 5 bases and V 4 bases, and 3 bases lay outside the gene matches. Germline loops: CDR1 MNHEY, CDR2 SMNVEV (reference sequence). There are 14 residues in the CDR3. CDR3 sequence: CASSSGTGGTEAFF. The CDR3 DNA sequence: TGTGCCAGCAGTTCCGGGACAGGGGGAACTGAAGCTTTCTTT.

V gene TRBV27 combines with J gene TRBJ1-2; D not certain. Trimming pared 6 bases from V and 8 bases from J, leaving 7 bases between. This CDR3 comprises 10 residues. Germline V CDR1 and CDR2: MNHEY, SMNVEV (reference sequence). CDR3 in amino acids: CASSPRGYTF. The CDR3 DNA reads as TGTGCCAGCAGCCCTAGGGGCTACACCTTC.

The chain has TRBV9 and TRBJ1-1; D unresolved. V lost 1 base and J 7 bases, leaving 14 bases between the germline ends. The CDR3 is made up of 14 amino acids. Germline V CDR1 and CDR2: SGDLS, YYNGEE. Here the CDR3 reads CASSVRGWVDEAFF. The CDR3 DNA reads TGTGCCAGCAGCGTACGGGGATGGGTTGATGAAGCTTTCTTT.

The rearrangement joins TRBV10-3 to TRBJ2-5; TRBD1 might be the D (5 bases). Germline loops: CDR1 ENHRY, CDR2 SYGVKD. There are 12 residues in the CDR3. Trimming cost V 4 bases and J 4 bases, with 7 bases left between them. The chain's CDR3 is CAISGQGETQYF. DNA for the CDR3: TGTGCCATCAGTGGGCAGGGAGAGACCCAGTACTTC.

This sequence joins TRBV5-1 and TRBJ1-6; 12 nucleotides agree with TRBD1. V gave up 4 bases and J gave up 6 bases; unmatched junction bases: 2. In germline, CDR1 is SGHRS, CDR2 YFSETQ. The CDR3 loop spans 15 amino acids. CDR3 in amino acids: CASSEGQGANSPLHF. The CDR3 DNA is TGCGCCAGCAGCGAGGGACAGGGGGCTAATTCACCCCTCCACTTT.

This rearrangement joins TRBV6-1 to TRBJ2-1; possible D gene TRBD1, 6 bases. The CDR3 has 15 amino acids. Germline V gene lookup returns CDR1 MNHNS and CDR2 SASEGT. Deletions cut 5 bases from V and 5 bases from J, with 16 bases between. In DNA form, the CDR3 reads TGTGCCAGCAGTATTTATTGGGGGCCCAACAATGAGCAGTTCTTC. Amino acids: CASSIYWGPNNEQFF.

In DNA, the CDR3 is TGTGCCAGCAGCCCAGGGACAGGGGACATATATGGCTACACCTTC. Translation: CASSPGTGDIYGYTF. The chain couples TRBV7-3 to TRBJ1-2, with TRBD1 matching 10 bases. CDR1 is SGHTA and CDR2 is FQGTGA in the germline V gene. The J segment lost 5 bases and the V segment lost 5 bases, leaving 8 bases of the junction unmatched. The CDR3 runs to 15 residues.